This T cell receptor (beta chain) stems from a study of Ad26.COV2.S vaccination and SARS-CoV-2 variants. As for treatment: roughly 18 received Ad26.COV2.S at low or high dose, single or two shots; several received placebo; per-sample allocation not given. Samples came from day 63 after the first vaccine or placebo injection. TCRdb's table, derived via immunoSEQ multiplex PCR, lists solely in-frame clones and lacks some. The table lists roughly 450,000 clones, around nine tenths of them singletons. Trimming pared 1 base from V and 0 bases from J, leaving 9 bases between. From germline, CDR1 is GTSNPN and CDR2 SVGIG (reference sequence). The CDR3 runs 14 residues.

Sequencing was performed on peripheral blood, taken in a trial of Ad26.COV2.S vaccine versus placebo. This chain connects TRBV30 to TRBJ1-2, with no clear D. The sequence derives from a person aged 18-65 years who received the Ad26.COV2.S COVID-19 vaccine or a placebo. The CDR3 loop reads CAWSGREPNYGYTF. The CDR3 coding sequence is TGTGCCTGGAGTGGAAGGGAGCCTAACTATGGCTACACCTTC. The whole variable domain, filled in from reference TRBV30 and TRBJ1-2, reads SQTIHQWPATLVQPVGSPLSLECTVEGTSNPNLYWYRQAAGRGLQLLFYSVGIGQISSEVPQNLSASRPQDRQFILSSKKLLLSDSGFYLCAWSGREPNYGYTFGSGTRLTVV.